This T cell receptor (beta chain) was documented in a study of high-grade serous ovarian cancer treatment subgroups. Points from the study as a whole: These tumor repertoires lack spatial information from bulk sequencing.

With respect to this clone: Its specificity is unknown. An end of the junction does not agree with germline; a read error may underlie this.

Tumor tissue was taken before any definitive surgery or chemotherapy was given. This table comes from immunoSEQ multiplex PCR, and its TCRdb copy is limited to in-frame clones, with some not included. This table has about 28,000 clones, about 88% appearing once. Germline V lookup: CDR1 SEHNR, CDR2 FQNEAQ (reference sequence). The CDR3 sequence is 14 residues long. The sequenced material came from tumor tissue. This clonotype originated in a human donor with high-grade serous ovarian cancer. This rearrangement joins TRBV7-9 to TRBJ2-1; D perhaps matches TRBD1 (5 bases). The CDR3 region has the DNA TGTGCCAGCAGCTTAGCATTCGCCCCATGGGGCATGGTCTTC. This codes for CASSLAFAPWGMVF.